The text below deals with one T cell receptor (beta chain). Its antigen is currently unknown. Generated by immunoSEQ multiplex PCR, the TCRdb table keeps only in-frame clones and is missing some. This table has about 63,000 clones, about 71% appearing once. Sequencing was preceded by expansion of antigen-specific CD4+ T cells with viral peptide pools in the ViraFEST assay. Cultured cells yielded isolated CD4+ T cells after 10 days. Absence of prior SARS-CoV-2 infection characterized the vaccine recipients, who showed negative nucleocapsid antibodies. Wells containing a few million PBMC each were cultured with roughly 10 IU/ml IL-2 and approximately 10 ug/ml peptides. This sample was taken from a study of vaccination effects on CD4 cells after COVID-19. V dropped 4 bases and J dropped 5 bases, with 8 bases sitting between them. This CDR3 region has 13 residues. Germline CDR1 is KGHSH and CDR2 is LQKENI.

The chain recombines TRBV18 with TRBJ1-4; TRBD1 is a possible D gene (6 bases). The clonotype comes from a human donor who received a COVID-19 vaccine. The input for sequencing was CD4+ T cells from PBMCs cultured with HCoV-OC43 spike peptides, taken before COVID-19 vaccination. The subset is: HCoV-OC43 spike overlapping peptide pool stimulation. CDR3 DNA sequence: TGTGCCAGCTCACGGGGGCGGAATGAAAAACTGTTTTTT. Residues: CASSRGRNEKLFF.